This T cell receptor beta chain originates from a study of beta chain features in type 1 diabetes. Overall study findings and caveats: Any PCR bias toward short templates would affect both groups alike. In every one of the four CD4+ subsets, TCRB CDR3s were moderately but significantly shorter in Type 1 diabetes patients.

This CDR3 is built from 14 residues. The V end was cut by 0 bases, the J end by 7 bases, with 11 bases between. CDR1 and CDR2 (germline): SGDLS, YYNGEE. Only one count was recorded for this clone. Its antigen remains unidentified. Of the isolated RNA, all was reverse transcribed, and so the sequenced material was expressed TCRB transcripts. The assay was immunoSEQ multiplex PCR, and TCRdb's table has in-frame clones only and misses some. The sample comprises 120,000 to 150,000 clones, approximately 13% of which are singletons, and less than 1.5% rests with the top ten. Source material: central memory CD4+ T cells from blood. The V and J genes are TRBV9 and TRBJ1-5; unclear D gene. The TCR originated in a young man with type 1 diabetes. CDR3 in amino acids: CASSVGPEGQPQHF. The CDR3 coding sequence is TGTGCCAGCAGCGTAGGTCCAGAGGGACAGCCCCAGCATTTT.